This T cell receptor (beta chain) was documented in a study of blood T cell repertoires in COVID-19. Across the whole study: Acute and convalescent COVID-19 samples came from the United States, Italy and Spain. The cDNA or gDNA used as material had been derived from T cells, B-cell-depleted T cells, or PBMCs.

CDR1 SGHVS and CDR2 FQNEAQ come from the germline V gene. The trim removed 1 base at V and 7 bases at J, leaving 6 bases unmatched. CDR3 length: 14 amino acids. In the authors' workflow: Using reference gene primer amplification, nucleated cell counts were estimated. Only in-frame clones appear in the TCRdb table, and some are missing; sequencing was by immunoSEQ multiplex PCR. V, J and clone size are those of that table, while D and trimming were read from the DNA. Among approximately 100,000 clones listed, roughly 80% were seen once. The chain couples TRBV7-8 to TRBJ1-2; the match to TRBD1 covers 7 bases. The sample taken for sequencing was peripheral blood. This receptor was taken from a man in his sixties with acute or convalescent COVID-19. The chain's CDR3 is CASSLDWTGSGYTF. In nucleotides, the CDR3 is TGTGCCAGCAGCTTAGATTGGACAGGAAGTGGCTACACCTTC.